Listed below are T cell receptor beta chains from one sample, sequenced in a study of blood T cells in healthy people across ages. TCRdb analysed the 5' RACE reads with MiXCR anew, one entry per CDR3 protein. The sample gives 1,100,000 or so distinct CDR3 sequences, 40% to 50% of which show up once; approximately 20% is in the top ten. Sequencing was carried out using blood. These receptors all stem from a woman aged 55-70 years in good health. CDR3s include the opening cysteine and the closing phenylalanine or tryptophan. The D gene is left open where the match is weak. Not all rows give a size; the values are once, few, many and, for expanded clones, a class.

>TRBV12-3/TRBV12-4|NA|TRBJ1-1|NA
TGTGCCAGCAGAACCGGGCTGAGGGCTGAAGCTTTCTTT
CASRTGLRAEAFF
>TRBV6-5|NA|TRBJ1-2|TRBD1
TGTGCCAGCAGTTACAGCCCCACAGGGGATGGCTACACCTTC
CASSYSPTGDGYTF
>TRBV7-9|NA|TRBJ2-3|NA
TGTGCCAGCAGCTTAGGCCGACGTGAAACTAGCACAGATACGCAGTATTTT
CASSLGRRETSTDTQYF
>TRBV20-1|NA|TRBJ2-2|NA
TGCAGTGCTGTCTCGGATACCGGGGAGCTGTTTTTT
CSAVSDTGELFF
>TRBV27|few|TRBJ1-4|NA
TGTGCCAGCAGTTTAGTGGGGCATCAGGAAAAACTGTTTTTT
CASSLVGHQEKLFF
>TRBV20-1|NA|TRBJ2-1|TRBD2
TGCAGTGCTACCTCCGGGACTAGCGGGAGCTATGAGCAGTTCTTC
CSATSGTSGSYEQFF
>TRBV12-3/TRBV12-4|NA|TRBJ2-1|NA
TGTGCCAGCAGTTTAGTAGGGGGAGCCCAGTTCTTC
CASSLVGGAQFF
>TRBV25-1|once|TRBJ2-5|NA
TGTGCCGGCAGTGCAGGACAACAAGAGACCCAGTACTTC
CAGSAGQQETQYF
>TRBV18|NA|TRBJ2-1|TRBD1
TGTGCCAGCTCACCCCGAAACACAGGGGGCCCCTTTGAGCAGTTCTTC
CASSPRNTGGPFEQFF
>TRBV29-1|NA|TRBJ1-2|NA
TGCAGCGTTCGGGGGTCAGGTCCCCCCTGGGGCTATGGCTACACCTTC
CSVRGSGPPWGYGYTF
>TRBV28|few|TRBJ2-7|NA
TGTGCCAGCAGCACCGCCGGGGGAAGGGTCTACGAGCAGTACTTC
CASSTAGGRVYEQYF
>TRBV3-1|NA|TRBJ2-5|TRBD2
TGTGCCAGCAGCCACCTAGCGGGAGTGTACTTC
CASSHLAGVYF